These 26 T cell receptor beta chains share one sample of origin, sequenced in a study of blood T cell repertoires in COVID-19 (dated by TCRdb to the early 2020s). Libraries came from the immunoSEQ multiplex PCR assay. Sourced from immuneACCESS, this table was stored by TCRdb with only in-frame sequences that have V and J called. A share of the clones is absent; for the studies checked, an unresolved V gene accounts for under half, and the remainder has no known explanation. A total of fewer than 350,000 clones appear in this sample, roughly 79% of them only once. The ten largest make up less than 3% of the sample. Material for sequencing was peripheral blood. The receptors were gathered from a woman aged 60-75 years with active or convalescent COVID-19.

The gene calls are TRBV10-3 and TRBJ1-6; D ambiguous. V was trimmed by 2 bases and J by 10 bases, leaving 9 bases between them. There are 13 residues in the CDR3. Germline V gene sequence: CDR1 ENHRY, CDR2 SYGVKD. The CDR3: CAISEDIKSPLHF. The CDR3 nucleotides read TGTGCCATCAGTGAGGACATAAAGTCACCCCTCCACTTT.

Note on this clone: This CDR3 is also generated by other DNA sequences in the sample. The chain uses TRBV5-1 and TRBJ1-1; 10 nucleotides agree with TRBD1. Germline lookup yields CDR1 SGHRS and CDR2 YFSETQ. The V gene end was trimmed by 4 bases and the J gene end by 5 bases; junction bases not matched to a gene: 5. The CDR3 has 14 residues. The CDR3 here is CASSRDRGGTEAFF. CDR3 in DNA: TGCGCCAGCAGCAGGGACAGGGGAGGGACTGAAGCTTTCTTT.

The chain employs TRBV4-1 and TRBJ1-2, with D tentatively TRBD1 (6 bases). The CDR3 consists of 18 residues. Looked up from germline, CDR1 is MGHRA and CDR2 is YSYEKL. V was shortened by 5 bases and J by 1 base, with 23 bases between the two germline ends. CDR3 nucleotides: TGCGCCAGCAGCAGGGTCAGCGGCCGGGCAGGGGTTAACTATGGCTACACCTTC. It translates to CASSRVSGRAGVNYGYTF.

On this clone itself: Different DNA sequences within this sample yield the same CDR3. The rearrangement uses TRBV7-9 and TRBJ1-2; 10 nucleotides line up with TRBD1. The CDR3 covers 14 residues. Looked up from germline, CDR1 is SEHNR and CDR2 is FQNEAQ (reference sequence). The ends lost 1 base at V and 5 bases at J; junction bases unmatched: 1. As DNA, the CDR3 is TGTGCCAGCAGCTTAGGACAGGGGGCTTATGGCTACACCTTC. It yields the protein CASSLGQGAYGYTF. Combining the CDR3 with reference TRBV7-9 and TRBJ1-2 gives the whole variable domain DTGVSQNPRHKITKRGQNVTFRCDPISEHNRLYWYRQTLGQGPEFLTYFQNEAQLEKSRLLSDRFSAERPKGSFSTLEIQRTEQGDSAMYLCASSLGQGAYGYTFGSGTRLTVV.

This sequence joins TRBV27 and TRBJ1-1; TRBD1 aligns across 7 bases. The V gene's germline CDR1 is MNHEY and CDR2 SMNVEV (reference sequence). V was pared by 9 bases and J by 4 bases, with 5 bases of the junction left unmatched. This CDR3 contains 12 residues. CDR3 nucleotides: TGTGCCAGTACGACAGGGACCACTGAAGCTTTCTTT. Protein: CASTTGTTEAFF.

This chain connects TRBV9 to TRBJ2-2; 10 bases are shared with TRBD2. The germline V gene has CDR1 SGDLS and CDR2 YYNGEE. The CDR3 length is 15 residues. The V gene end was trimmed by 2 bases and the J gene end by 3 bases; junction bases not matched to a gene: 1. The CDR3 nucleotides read TGTGCCAGCAGCGTCGGACTAGCGGACACCGGGGAGCTGTTTTTT. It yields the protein CASSVGLADTGELFF.

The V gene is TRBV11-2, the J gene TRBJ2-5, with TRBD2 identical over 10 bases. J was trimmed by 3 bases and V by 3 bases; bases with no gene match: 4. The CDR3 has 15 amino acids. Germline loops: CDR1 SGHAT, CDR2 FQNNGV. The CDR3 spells CASSLGLATKETQYF. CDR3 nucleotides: TGTGCCAGCAGCTTGGGACTAGCGACCAAAGAGACCCAGTACTTC.

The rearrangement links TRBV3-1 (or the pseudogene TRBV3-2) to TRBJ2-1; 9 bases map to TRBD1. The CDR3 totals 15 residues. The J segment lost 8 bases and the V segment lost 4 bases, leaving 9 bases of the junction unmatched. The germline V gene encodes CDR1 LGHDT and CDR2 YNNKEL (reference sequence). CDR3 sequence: CASSPTGGSRDEQFF. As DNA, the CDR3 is TGTGCCAGCAGCCCCACAGGGGGCTCTCGCGATGAGCAGTTCTTC.

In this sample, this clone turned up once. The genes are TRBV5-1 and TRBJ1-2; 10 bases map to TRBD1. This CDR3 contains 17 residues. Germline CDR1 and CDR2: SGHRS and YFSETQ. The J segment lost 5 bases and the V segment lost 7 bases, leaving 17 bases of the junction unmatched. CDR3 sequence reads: CASGASGTGDPRYGYTF. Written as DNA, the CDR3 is TGCGCCAGCGGGGCATCGGGGACAGGGGATCCTCGGTATGGCTACACCTTC.

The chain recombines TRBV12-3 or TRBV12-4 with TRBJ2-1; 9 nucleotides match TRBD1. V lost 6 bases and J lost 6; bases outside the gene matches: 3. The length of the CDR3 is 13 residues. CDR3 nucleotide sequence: TGTGCCAGCAGCCAGACAGGGGGCAATGAGCAGTTCTTC. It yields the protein CASSQTGGNEQFF.

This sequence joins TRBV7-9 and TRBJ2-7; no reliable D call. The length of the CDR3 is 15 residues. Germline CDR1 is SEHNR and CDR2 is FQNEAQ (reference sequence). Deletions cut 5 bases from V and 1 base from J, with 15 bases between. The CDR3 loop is CASSPRGEGSYEQYF. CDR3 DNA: TGTGCCAGCAGCCCGCGAGGAGAAGGTTCCTACGAGCAGTACTTC.

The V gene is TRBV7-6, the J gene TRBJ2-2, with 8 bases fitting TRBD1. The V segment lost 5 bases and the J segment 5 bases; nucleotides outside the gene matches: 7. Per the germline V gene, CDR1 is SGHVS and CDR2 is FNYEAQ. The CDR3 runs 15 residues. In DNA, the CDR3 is TGTGCCAGCAGCATAACAGGGGGAGGAACCGGGGAGCTGTTTTTT. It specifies CASSITGGGTGELFF.

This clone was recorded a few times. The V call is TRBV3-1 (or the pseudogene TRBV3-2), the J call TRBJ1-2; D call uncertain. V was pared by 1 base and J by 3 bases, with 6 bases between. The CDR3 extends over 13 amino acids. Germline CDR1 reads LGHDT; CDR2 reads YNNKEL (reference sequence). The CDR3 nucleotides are TGTGCCAGCAGCCAAGGAACTTACTATGGCTACACCTTC. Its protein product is CASSQGTYYGYTF.

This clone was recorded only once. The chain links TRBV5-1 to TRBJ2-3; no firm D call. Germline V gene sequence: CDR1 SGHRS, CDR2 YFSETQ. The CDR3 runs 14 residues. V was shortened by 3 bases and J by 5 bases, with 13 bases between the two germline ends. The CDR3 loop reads CASSSSRDGDTQYF. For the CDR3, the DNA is TGCGCCAGCAGCTCGAGCCGTGATGGAGATACGCAGTATTTT.

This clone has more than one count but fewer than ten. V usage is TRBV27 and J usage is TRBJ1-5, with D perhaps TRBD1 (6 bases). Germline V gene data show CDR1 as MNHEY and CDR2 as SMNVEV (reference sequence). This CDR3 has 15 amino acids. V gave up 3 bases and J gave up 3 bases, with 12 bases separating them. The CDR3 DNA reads TGTGCCAGCAGTTTCGGGGCAGGGGTCAATCAGCCCCAGCATTTT. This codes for CASSFGAGVNQPQHF.

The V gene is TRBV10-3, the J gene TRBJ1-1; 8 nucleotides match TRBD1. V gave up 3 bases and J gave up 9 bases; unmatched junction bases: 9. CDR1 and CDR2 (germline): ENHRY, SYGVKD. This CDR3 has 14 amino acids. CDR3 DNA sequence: TGTGCCATCAGTGACCCCGGGACAGGACGAAAAGCTTTCTTT. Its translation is CAISDPGTGRKAFF.

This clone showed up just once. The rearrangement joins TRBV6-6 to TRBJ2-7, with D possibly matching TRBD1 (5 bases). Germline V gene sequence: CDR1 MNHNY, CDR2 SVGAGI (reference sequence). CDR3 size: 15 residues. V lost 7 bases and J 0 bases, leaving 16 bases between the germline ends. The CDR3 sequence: CASTFGHPISYEQYF. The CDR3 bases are TGTGCCAGCACCTTTGGACATCCCATCTCCTACGAGCAGTACTTC.

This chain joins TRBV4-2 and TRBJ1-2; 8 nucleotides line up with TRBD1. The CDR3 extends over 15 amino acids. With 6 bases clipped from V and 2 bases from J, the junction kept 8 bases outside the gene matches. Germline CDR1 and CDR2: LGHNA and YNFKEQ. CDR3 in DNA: TGTGCCAGCAGGACACGAGGACAGGGAAACTATGGCTACACCTTC. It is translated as CASRTRGQGNYGYTF.

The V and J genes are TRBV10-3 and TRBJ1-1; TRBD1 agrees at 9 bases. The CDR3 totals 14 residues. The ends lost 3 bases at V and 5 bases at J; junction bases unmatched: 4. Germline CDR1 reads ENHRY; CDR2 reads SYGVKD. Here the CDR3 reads CAISDGQGKTEAFF. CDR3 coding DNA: TGTGCCATCAGTGACGGACAGGGGAAAACTGAAGCTTTCTTT.

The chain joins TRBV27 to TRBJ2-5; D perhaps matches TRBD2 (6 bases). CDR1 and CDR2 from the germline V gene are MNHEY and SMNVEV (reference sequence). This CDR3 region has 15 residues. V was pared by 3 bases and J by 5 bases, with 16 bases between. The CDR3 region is CASSFLGGAEETQYF. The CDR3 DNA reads TGTGCCAGCAGTTTCCTGGGCGGGGCCGAGGAGACCCAGTACTTC.

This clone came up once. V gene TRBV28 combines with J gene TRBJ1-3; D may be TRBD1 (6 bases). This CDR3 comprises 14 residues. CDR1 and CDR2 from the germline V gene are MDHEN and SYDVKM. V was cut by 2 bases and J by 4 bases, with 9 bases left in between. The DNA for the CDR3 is TGTGCCAGCAGTTTAGGGGGGGGCGGAAACACCATATATTTT. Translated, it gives CASSLGGGGNTIYF.

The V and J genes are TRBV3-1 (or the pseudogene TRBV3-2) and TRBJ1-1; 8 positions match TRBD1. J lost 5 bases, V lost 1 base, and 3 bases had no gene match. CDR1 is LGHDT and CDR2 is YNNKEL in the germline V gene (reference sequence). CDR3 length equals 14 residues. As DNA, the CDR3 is TGTGCCAGCAGCCAAGGGACAGGGCCTACTGAAGCTTTCTTT. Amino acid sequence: CASSQGTGPTEAFF.

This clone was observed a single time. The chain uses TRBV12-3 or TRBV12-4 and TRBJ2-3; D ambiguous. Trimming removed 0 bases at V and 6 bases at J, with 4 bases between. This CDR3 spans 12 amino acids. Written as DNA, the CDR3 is TGTGCCAGCAGTTTAGCGGGCGATACGCAGTATTTT. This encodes CASSLAGDTQYF.

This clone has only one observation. CDR3 in DNA: TGTGCCAGCAGCTTAGCGTCGATAGAACTCTATGGCTACACCTTC. Translated: CASSLASIELYGYTF. The chain links TRBV7-9 to TRBJ1-2; D is undetermined. The germline V and J ends were trimmed by 0 bases and 4 bases, with 12 bases remaining between them. CDR1 is SEHNR, CDR2 FQNEAQ, per germline (reference sequence). The length of the CDR3 is 15 residues.

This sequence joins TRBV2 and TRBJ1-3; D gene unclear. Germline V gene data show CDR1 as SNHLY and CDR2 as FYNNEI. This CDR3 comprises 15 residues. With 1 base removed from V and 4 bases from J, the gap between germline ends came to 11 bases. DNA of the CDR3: TGTGCCAGCAGTGAAGAGCTCCAGAGGGGAAACACCATATATTTT. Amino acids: CASSEELQRGNTIYF.

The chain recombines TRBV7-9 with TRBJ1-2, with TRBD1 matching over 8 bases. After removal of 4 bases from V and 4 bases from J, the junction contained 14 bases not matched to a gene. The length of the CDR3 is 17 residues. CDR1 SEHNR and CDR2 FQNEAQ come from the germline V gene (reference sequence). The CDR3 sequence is CASSSIRTGSRSYGYTF. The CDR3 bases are TGTGCCAGCAGCTCCATTCGGACAGGGTCAAGGAGCTATGGCTACACCTTC.